These 28 T cell receptor beta chains came from one sample sequenced in a study of CD8 T cells in Susac syndrome. RNA amounts of roughly 0.5 to 1 ug underwent reverse transcription with random hexamers. One entry per CDR3 protein, called by TCRdb with MiXCR from the immunoSEQ multiplex PCR reads. The sample has 90,000 to 150,000 distinct CDR3 sequences, 90% to 95% seen once. What was sequenced was CD4+ T cells from PBMCs. These receptors were taken from a human donor in good health.

The chain joins TRBV5-1 to TRBJ2-3; 12 nucleotides match TRBD2. The germline gives CDR1 SGHRS, CDR2 YFSETQ. This CDR3 is built from 17 residues. J gave up 5 bases and V 0 bases, and 7 bases lay outside the gene matches. CDR3 protein: CASSLALAGGPQDTQYF. The DNA of the CDR3 is TGCGCCAGCAGCTTGGCTCTAGCGGGAGGGCCCCAAGATACGCAGTATTTT. The whole variable domain, filled in from reference TRBV5-1 and TRBJ2-3, reads KAGVTQTPRYLIKTRGQQVTLSCSPISGHRSVSWYQQTPGQGLQFLFEYFSETQRNKGNFPGRFSGRQFSNSRSEMNVSTLELGDSALYLCASSLALAGGPQDTQYFGPGTRLTVL.

The chain is built from TRBV7-9 and TRBJ1-2, with D possibly being TRBD1 (5 bases). CDR1 is SEHNR, CDR2 FQNEAQ, per germline (reference sequence). Trimming cost V 5 bases and J 7 bases, with 8 bases left between them. CDR3 length: 11 residues. In nucleotides, the CDR3 is TGTGCCAGCAGCCCCCAGGGTGGCTACACCTTC. It yields the protein CASSPQGGYTF.

The chain uses TRBV19 and TRBJ2-5; 13 bases align to TRBD2. V trimming: 4 bases; J trimming: 5 bases; junction bases outside the gene matches: 7. Per germline, CDR1 LNHDA and CDR2 SQIVND (reference sequence). This CDR3 is built from 16 residues. The CDR3 region is CASSNGLAGEWETQYF. Written as DNA, the CDR3 is TGTGCCAGTAGTAACGGACTAGCGGGAGAGTGGGAGACCCAGTACTTC. The full variable domain, its missing parts supplied by reference TRBV19 and TRBJ2-5, is DGGITQSPKYLFRKEGQNVTLSCEQNLNHDAMYWYRQDPGQGLRLIYYSQIVNDFQKGDIAEGYSVSREKKESFPLTVTSAQKNPTAFYLCASSNGLAGEWETQYFGPGTRLLVL.

In this sample, this clonotype turned up once. The rearrangement links TRBV6-1 to TRBJ2-5; D is possibly TRBD1 or TRBD2 (6 bases each). The CDR3 covers 16 residues. V was trimmed by 2 bases and J by 4 bases, leaving 17 bases between them. Germline assignment: CDR1 MNHNS and CDR2 SASEGT. CDR3 sequence (DNA): TGTGCCAGCAGTGAATGGAGGACAGCCGGGGGAGAGACCCAGTACTTC. Protein product: CASSEWRTAGGETQYF.

V is TRBV5-1 and J is TRBJ2-6; D unresolved. V shed 1 base and J shed 0 bases, with 2 bases lying between them. Per the germline V gene, CDR1 is SGHRS and CDR2 is YFSETQ. The CDR3 contains 14 residues. CDR3 residues: CASSLPSGANVLTF. In nucleotides, the CDR3 is TGCGCCAGCAGCTTGCCCTCTGGGGCCAACGTCCTGACTTTC.

J is TRBJ1-1 and V is TRBV6-5; D ambiguous. Trimming left V 5 bases short and J 7 bases short, with 14 bases between. The CDR3 loop spans 13 amino acids. Per the germline V gene, CDR1 is MNHEY and CDR2 is SVGAGI. CDR3 sequence: CASSPGAVGEAFF. DNA of the CDR3: TGTGCCAGCAGTCCCGGTGCAGTGGGTGAAGCTTTCTTT.

The sample holds one count of this clonotype. The chain combines TRBV29-1 with TRBJ2-3; tentatively, D is TRBD1 (5 bases). Germline V lookup: CDR1 SQVTM, CDR2 ANQGSEA. Deletions cut 6 bases from V and 2 bases from J, with 15 bases between. The CDR3 runs 14 residues. DNA for the CDR3: TGCAGCGTCATAAGAGAAGGGGCCACAGATACGCAGTATTTT. Encoded protein: CSVIREGATDTQYF.

The rearrangement links TRBV3-1 to TRBJ2-5, with D perhaps being TRBD1 or TRBD2 (5 bases each). With 3 bases removed from V and 1 base from J, the gap between germline ends came to 6 bases. CDR3 length: 13 amino acids. Germline CDR1 and CDR2: LGHDT and YNNKEL (reference sequence). CDR3 coding DNA: TGTGCCAGCAGCCAGGGGACCCAAGAGACCCAGTACTTC. This gives the protein CASSQGTQETQYF.

This clonotype showed up just once. V is TRBV6-1 and J is TRBJ2-2; TRBD2 might be the D (5 bases). V lost 2 bases and J 6 bases, leaving 13 bases between the germline ends. The germline V gene encodes CDR1 MNHNS and CDR2 SASEGT. This CDR3 spans 15 amino acids. The chain's CDR3 is CASSETSGRSGELFF. In DNA form, the CDR3 reads TGTGCCAGCAGTGAAACCAGCGGTCGATCCGGGGAGCTGTTTTTT.

The chain is built from TRBV29-1 and TRBJ1-2, with 9 nucleotides matching TRBD1. V was clipped by 4 bases and J by 7 bases; unmatched bases: 1. The CDR3 consists of 11 residues. Germline CDR1 reads SQVTM; CDR2 reads ANQGSEA. The CDR3 protein is CSVGQGGGYTF. The CDR3 DNA sequence: TGCAGCGTTGGACAGGGGGGTGGCTACACCTTC.

The chain uses TRBV2 and TRBJ2-1, with a weak D call TRBD1 (6 bases). The CDR3 has 14 residues. Trimming shortened V by 6 bases and J by 7 bases, and 16 bases separated the two germline ends. Germline values: CDR1 SNHLY, CDR2 FYNNEI. The CDR3 reads CASSVSDSLNEQFF. The DNA of the CDR3 is TGTGCCAGCAGCGTATCGGACAGTTTGAATGAGCAGTTCTTC.

The genes are TRBV4-3 and TRBJ2-1; TRBD2 aligns across 8 bases. Germline CDR1 reads LGHNA; CDR2 reads YSLEER. The CDR3 runs 16 residues. The junction had 9 bases not matched to a gene; V was cut back by 1 base and J by 7 bases. The CDR3 loop reads CASSQVGVGGVNEQFF. The CDR3 DNA reads TGCGCCAGCAGCCAAGTAGGAGTCGGGGGGGTGAATGAGCAGTTCTTC.

This chain uses TRBV30 with TRBJ2-7, with 7 bases that match TRBD2. Germline CDR1 reads GTSNPN; CDR2 reads SVGIG (reference sequence). CDR3 length: 13 residues. The CDR3 sequence: CSLGDFGGDEQYF. The CDR3 coding sequence is TGTTCACTTGGAGACTTTGGGGGGGACGAGCAGTACTTC.

CDR3 region: CASGRTSYEQYF. DNA for the CDR3: TGTGCCAGCGGGAGGACCTCCTACGAGCAGTACTTC. This chain connects TRBV28 to TRBJ2-7, with D maybe TRBD2 (6 bases). CDR3 size: 12 residues. The germline V gene has CDR1 MDHEN and CDR2 SYDVKM. V was clipped by 8 bases and J by 0 bases, with 8 bases between them. Full variable domain (outside the CDR3, taken from reference TRBV28 and TRBJ2-7): DVKVTQSSRYLVKRTGEKVFLECVQDMDHENMFWYRQDPGLGLRLIYFSYDVKMKEKGDIPEGYSVSREKKERFSLILESASTNQTSMYLCASGRTSYEQYFGPGTRLTVT.

The chain links TRBV11-2 to TRBJ2-1, with D perhaps assigned TRBD1 or TRBD2 (5 bases each). The CDR3 loop spans 13 amino acids. V lost 4 bases, J lost 6 bases, and 10 bases lay in between. Germline lookup yields CDR1 SGHAT and CDR2 FQNNGV. The CDR3 region has the DNA TGTGCCAGCAGCTCTCAGGGAGTCAATGAGCAGTTCTTC. It specifies CASSSQGVNEQFF.

The chain uses TRBV20-1 and TRBJ1-6, with unresolved D. The germline V and J ends were trimmed by 2 bases and 1 base, with 12 bases remaining between them. From germline, CDR1 is DFQATT and CDR2 SNEGSKA (reference sequence). The length of the CDR3 is 16 residues. DNA for the CDR3: TGCAGTGCTAGATCCCACCACGGGTCCTATAATTCACCCCTCCACTTT. It translates to CSARSHHGSYNSPLHF.

The chain uses TRBV25-1 and TRBJ2-7; D could derive from TRBD1 or TRBD2 (6 bases each). This CDR3 is 15 amino acids long. CDR1 MGHDK and CDR2 SYGVNS come from the germline V gene. Trimming removed 3 bases from V and 5 bases from J, with 17 bases in between. CDR3 in amino acids: CASSDSHGGRNEQYF. In DNA form, the CDR3 reads TGTGCCAGCAGTGACTCTCATGGGGGGCGGAACGAGCAGTACTTC.

The chain uses TRBV20-1 and TRBJ1-6, with D possibly matching TRBD1 (5 bases). This CDR3 has 15 residues. Germline assignment: CDR1 DFQATT and CDR2 SNEGSKA (reference sequence). With 3 bases removed from V and 0 bases from J, the gap between germline ends came to 9 bases. CDR3 nucleotide sequence: TGCAGTGCTAGTATGGGGGGCTCCTATAATTCACCCCTCCACTTT. It is translated as CSASMGGSYNSPLHF.

The rearrangement joins TRBV15 to TRBJ2-7; D is undetermined. The length of the CDR3 is 15 residues. The germline V and J ends were trimmed by 3 bases and 4 bases, with 16 bases remaining between them. CDR1 is LNHNV, CDR2 YYDKDF, per germline (reference sequence). CDR3 in amino acids: CATSRDRVQNYEQYF. The CDR3 DNA reads TGTGCCACCAGCAGGGATCGGGTCCAAAATTACGAGCAGTACTTC.

The V call is TRBV27, the J call TRBJ2-7; 7 bases agree with TRBD2. Germline assignment: CDR1 MNHEY and CDR2 SMNVEV (reference sequence). CDR3 size: 16 residues. J was trimmed by 7 bases and V by 7 bases; bases with no gene match: 19. The CDR3 DNA reads TGTGCCAGCACCCCCCGTGGAGTGGGGGGGGTGCGGGAGCAGTACTTC. Protein: CASTPRGVGGVREQYF.

This clonotype was seen a single time. The chain is built from TRBV19 and TRBJ1-2; D is ambiguous. CDR1 is LNHDA, CDR2 SQIVND, per germline (reference sequence). This CDR3 comprises 11 residues. The CDR3 reads CAVARNYGYTF. DNA of the CDR3: TGTGCAGTGGCGAGGAACTATGGCTACACCTTC.

The chain combines TRBV6-5 with TRBJ1-6, with D possibly matching TRBD1 (6 bases). The CDR3 runs to 13 residues. V was shortened by 11 bases and J by 4 bases, with 12 bases between the two germline ends. Germline CDR1 reads MNHEY; CDR2 reads SVGAGI. CDR3 protein: CAVAGAYNSPLHF. The DNA of the CDR3 is TGTGCCGTCGCAGGGGCTTATAATTCACCCCTCCACTTT.

The rearrangement uses TRBV28 and TRBJ1-5; TRBD1 is a possible D gene (5 bases). The V gene lost 3 bases and the J gene lost 4 bases, with 10 bases spanning the gap. In germline, CDR1 is MDHEN, CDR2 SYDVKM. CDR3 size: 14 residues. CDR3 sequence (DNA): TGTGCCAGCAGTTTGGCAGGGTTAAATCAGCCCCAGCATTTT. This translates into CASSLAGLNQPQHF.

The CDR3 sequence: CASSDRTYGTGPETQYF. The CDR3 nucleotides read TGTGCCAGCAGCGATCGAACATACGGGACAGGGCCGGAGACCCAGTACTTC. The chain joins TRBV4-2 to TRBJ2-5, with 9 bases aligning to TRBD1. Trimming at V came to 5 bases and at J to 5 bases, leaving 15 bases not matched to a gene. Germline loops: CDR1 LGHNA, CDR2 YNFKEQ. The CDR3 is made up of 17 amino acids.

This clonotype occurred once. This chain joins TRBV11-1 and TRBJ2-1; 10 bases line up with TRBD2. The V and J ends lost 1 base and 0 bases, in that order; junction bases with no gene match: 12. Looked up from germline, CDR1 is SGHAT and CDR2 is FQDESV (reference sequence). This CDR3 spans 20 amino acids. This CDR3 reads CASSLVGRLAGLSSYNEQFF. DNA for the CDR3: TGTGCCAGCAGCTTAGTCGGAAGACTAGCGGGTTTGAGCTCCTACAATGAGCAGTTCTTC.

The chain is built from TRBV18 and TRBJ2-7; D possibly corresponds to TRBD2 (6 bases). Looked up from germline, CDR1 is KGHSH and CDR2 is LQKENI. The CDR3 extends over 15 amino acids. Trimming stripped 6 bases from V and 0 bases from J, with 15 bases between. The CDR3 protein is CASSQGLTSSYEQYF. The CDR3 region has the DNA TGTGCCAGCTCTCAGGGACTGACGAGCTCCTACGAGCAGTACTTC.

This clonotype turned up a few times. The rearrangement links TRBV30 to TRBJ1-5, with TRBD1 as a possible D gene (5 bases). This CDR3 comprises 14 residues. Trimming stripped 2 bases from V and 4 bases from J, with 12 bases between. CDR1 and CDR2 (germline): GTSNPN, SVGIG (reference sequence). CDR3 nucleotide sequence: TGTGCCTGGAGTTTTTCGACAGCAAATCAGCCCCAGCATTTT. Translation: CAWSFSTANQPQHF.

The chain joins TRBV7-2 to TRBJ2-5; no definite D call. This CDR3 has 13 residues. Trimming pared 5 bases from V and 4 bases from J, leaving 11 bases between. Germline assignment: CDR1 SGHTA and CDR2 FQGNSA. The CDR3 loop reads CASSPRTGETQYF. The DNA of the CDR3 is TGTGCCAGCAGCCCCCGGACGGGAGAGACCCAGTACTTC.